A single sample gave rise to the 3 T cell receptor beta chains below, sequenced in a study of OX40 agonist ivuxolimab in advanced cancers. Assay: immunoSEQ multiplex PCR; the TCRdb copy retains only in-frame clones and omits some. The repertoire holds about 16,000 clones, with roughly 81% as singletons. Sequencing used CD4+ or CD8+ T cells sorted from blood, obtained in a trial of the OX40 agonist ivuxolimab. All receptors come from an adult with an advanced solid tumor such as melanoma, head and neck, liver or kidney cancer.

The genes are TRBV29-1 and TRBJ1-2; no reliable D call. V gave up 6 bases and J gave up 4 bases, with 6 bases separating them. CDR3 size: 10 residues. CDR1 is SQVTM and CDR2 is ANQGSEA in the germline V gene. This CDR3 reads CSVNSYGYTF. The CDR3 DNA reads TGCAGCGTGAACAGCTATGGCTACACCTTC.

The CDR3 protein is CSVELATGFNYGYTF. The CDR3, as DNA: TGCAGCGTTGAACTAGCGACAGGGTTTAACTATGGCTACACCTTC. This sequence joins TRBV29-1 and TRBJ1-2; 7 bases are a match to TRBD1. Germline values: CDR1 SQVTM, CDR2 ANQGSEA. V lost 2 bases to trimming and J lost 1 base; unmatched junction nucleotides: 7. CDR3 length: 15 residues.

In DNA, the CDR3 is TGTGCCAGCAGCTTATCCCACATTGAAGCTTTCTTT. The encoded protein is CASSLSHIEAFF. The V and J genes are TRBV7-2 and TRBJ1-1; the D is unclear. The CDR3 covers 12 residues. V lost 2 bases to trimming and J lost 7 bases, with 8 bases between them. CDR1 is SGHTA and CDR2 is FQGNSA in the germline V gene.